The 6 T cell receptor beta chains below were found in one sample sequenced in a study of T cell responses to AZD1222 COVID-19 vaccine. Profiling relied on immunoSEQ multiplex PCR, and the TCRdb table lists in-frame clones only, not all of them. This sample has around 120,000 clones, with over 75% found just once. The sequencing here drew on peripheral blood, taken on day 0 of AZD1222 vaccination. Receptors were obtained from an adult in good health.

The chain uses TRBV5-1 and TRBJ2-3, with D tentatively TRBD1 (5 bases). The CDR3 consists of 14 residues. CDR1 and CDR2 (germline): SGHRS, YFSETQ. The V and J ends lost 5 bases and 0 bases respectively, with 10 bases between them. The CDR3, as DNA: TGCGCCAGCAGGGACACATCTAGCACAGATACGCAGTATTTT. It is translated as CASRDTSSTDTQYF. Full variable domain (outside the CDR3, taken from reference TRBV5-1 and TRBJ2-3): KAGVTQTPRYLIKTRGQQVTLSCSPISGHRSVSWYQQTPGQGLQFLFEYFSETQRNKGNFPGRFSGRQFSNSRSEMNVSTLELGDSALYLCASRDTSSTDTQYFGPGTRLTVL.

The rearrangement uses TRBV5-1 and TRBJ2-7, with D possibly matching TRBD2 (6 bases). Germline-derived CDR1 and CDR2 are SGHRS and YFSETQ. The CDR3 runs 15 residues. Trimming cost V 0 bases and J 7 bases, with 17 bases left between them. CDR3 sequence (DNA): TGCGCCAGCAGCTTGGGCGGGACGGATTCGAAAGAGCAGTACTTC. Amino acid sequence: CASSLGGTDSKEQYF. The whole variable domain, filled in from reference TRBV5-1 and TRBJ2-7, reads KAGVTQTPRYLIKTRGQQVTLSCSPISGHRSVSWYQQTPGQGLQFLFEYFSETQRNKGNFPGRFSGRQFSNSRSEMNVSTLELGDSALYLCASSLGGTDSKEQYFGPGTRLTVT.

This clone is a singleton in its sample. V usage is TRBV10-3 and J usage is TRBJ1-1, with TRBD1 matching over 8 bases. The junction had 13 bases not matched to a gene; V was cut back by 7 bases and J by 6 bases. Germline-derived CDR1 and CDR2 are ENHRY and SYGVKD. The CDR3 totals 15 residues. The CDR3 DNA reads as TGTGCCATCAACCTACTCGACAGGGGCATCGCTGAAGCTTTCTTT. This codes for CAINLLDRGIAEAFF.

The chain carries TRBV5-1 and TRBJ2-5; 7 nucleotides agree with TRBD1. The CDR3 covers 15 residues. Germline assignment: CDR1 SGHRS and CDR2 YFSETQ. V was clipped by 0 bases and J by 4 bases; unmatched bases: 6. CDR3 residues: CASSLVRGRAETQYF. CDR3 nucleotide sequence: TGCGCCAGCAGCTTGGTTAGGGGGCGCGCAGAGACCCAGTACTTC.

The V and J genes are TRBV27 and TRBJ2-5; the D gene could be TRBD1 or TRBD2 (5 bases each). The CDR3 spans 18 residues. Germline CDR1 MNHEY, CDR2 SMNVEV (reference sequence). Trimming pared 4 bases from V and 5 bases from J, leaving 26 bases between. CDR3 in DNA: TGTGCCAGCAGTTCGCTCCTCTCCACTCGGGGCTCGGTTGAGACCCAGTACTTC. This codes for CASSSLLSTRGSVETQYF.

This sequence joins TRBV19 and TRBJ1-2; possible D gene TRBD1, 6 bases. This CDR3 is 15 amino acids long. Trimming pared 2 bases from V and 4 bases from J, leaving 14 bases between. Germline CDR1 is LNHDA and CDR2 is SQIVND (reference sequence). CDR3 DNA: TGTGCCAGTAGTATATCCTTTACAGGGAGCTATGGCTACACCTTC. It translates to CASSISFTGSYGYTF. The entire variable domain, with the rest obtained from reference TRBV19 and TRBJ1-2, is as follows: DGGITQSPKYLFRKEGQNVTLSCEQNLNHDAMYWYRQDPGQGLRLIYYSQIVNDFQKGDIAEGYSVSREKKESFPLTVTSAQKNPTAFYLCASSISFTGSYGYTFGSGTRLTVV.